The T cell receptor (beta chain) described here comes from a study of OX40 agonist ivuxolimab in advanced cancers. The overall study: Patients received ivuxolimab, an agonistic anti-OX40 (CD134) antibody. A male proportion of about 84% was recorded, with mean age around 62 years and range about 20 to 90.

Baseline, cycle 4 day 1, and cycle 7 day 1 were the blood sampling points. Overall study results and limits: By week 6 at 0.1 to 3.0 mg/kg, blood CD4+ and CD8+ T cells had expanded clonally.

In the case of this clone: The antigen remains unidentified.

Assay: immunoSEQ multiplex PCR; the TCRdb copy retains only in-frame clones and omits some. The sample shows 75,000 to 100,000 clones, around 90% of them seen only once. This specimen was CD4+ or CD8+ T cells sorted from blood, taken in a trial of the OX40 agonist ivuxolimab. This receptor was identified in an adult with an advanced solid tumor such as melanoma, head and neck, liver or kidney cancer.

CDR3 DNA: TGCGCCAGCAGTCCCGTAAGGGGCGGGAGGACAAATGAGCAGTTCTTC. Protein product: CASSPVRGGRTNEQFF. The V call is TRBV10-1, the J call TRBJ2-1; 8 positions match TRBD2. CDR1 WNHNN and CDR2 SYGVQD come from the germline V gene (reference sequence). Losses at the gene ends were 5 bases for V and 7 bases for J; bases not matched to a gene: 13. This CDR3 comprises 16 residues.